This is a list of T cell receptor beta chains from one sample in a study of shared clonotypes between healthy human individuals. This table comes from immunoSEQ multiplex PCR, and its TCRdb copy is limited to in-frame clones, with some not included. The profile shows about 1,800,000 clones, approximately 95% of them singletons. The sample taken for sequencing was naive CD8+ T cells sorted from blood. The origin of the receptors is a man aged 18 to 30 in good health. Each CDR3 is given with its conserved first and last residue. A D gene is named only where the DNA matches it firmly. Clone sizes are given selectively: once, few, many, or a class where the clone is expanded.

D gene: .; V gene: TRBV14; clone size: .; J gene: TRBJ2-7; CDR3 DNA: TGTGCCAGCAGCCTGACGGGACCGGACTACGAGCAGTACTTC; CDR3 protein: CASSLTGPDYEQYF
D gene: .; V gene: TRBV27; clone size: .; J gene: TRBJ2-6; CDR3 DNA: TGTGCCAGCAGTTTCGGGGGCCCGAGCTCTGGGGCCAACGTCCTGACTTTC; CDR3 protein: CASSFGGPSSGANVLTF
D gene: TRBD2; V gene: TRBV4-3; clone size: .; J gene: TRBJ2-7; CDR3 DNA: TGCGCCAGCAGCCAGTATAGCGGGAGCGGGTACGAGCAGTACTTC; CDR3 protein: CASSQYSGSGYEQYF
D gene: .; V gene: TRBV4-3; clone size: .; J gene: TRBJ1-4; CDR3 DNA: TGCGCCAGCAGCCAAGATCGGGGCATAACCGGGGATGAAAAACTGTTTTTT; CDR3 protein: CASSQDRGITGDEKLFF
D gene: TRBD1; V gene: TRBV28; clone size: .; J gene: TRBJ1-1; CDR3 DNA: TGTGCCAGCAGAACAGGGGCCGCTGAAGCTTTCTTT; CDR3 protein: CASRTGAAEAFF
D gene: .; V gene: TRBV6-6; clone size: once; J gene: TRBJ2-7; CDR3 DNA: TGTGCCAGCAGTTACAGCGAAGGGAACACCTACGAGCAGTACTTC; CDR3 protein: CASSYSEGNTYEQYF
D gene: .; V gene: TRBV2; clone size: .; J gene: TRBJ2-7; CDR3 DNA: TGTGCCAGCAGTGAGTCGTTATTAGCGGTCTACGAGCAGTACTTC; CDR3 protein: CASSESLLAVYEQYF
D gene: TRBD2; V gene: TRBV5-1; clone size: .; J gene: TRBJ2-3; CDR3 DNA: TGCGCCAGCAGCCTAATAGCGGGGGGGCCGTCAGATACGCAGTATTTT; CDR3 protein: CASSLIAGGPSDTQYF
D gene: .; V gene: TRBV28; clone size: few; J gene: TRBJ2-7; CDR3 DNA: TGTGCCAGCACCCCACTAGGTGAGGGGAACTACGAGCAGTACTTC; CDR3 protein: CASTPLGEGNYEQYF
D gene: TRBD2; V gene: TRBV6-6; clone size: .; J gene: TRBJ2-3; CDR3 DNA: TGTGCCAGCAGTTTAGCGGGACACACAGATACGCAGTATTTT; CDR3 protein: CASSLAGHTDTQYF
D gene: TRBD1; V gene: TRBV13; clone size: .; J gene: TRBJ2-4; CDR3 DNA: TGTGCCAGCAACCTACTCGGACAGGGGGCTGTGTACTTC; CDR3 protein: CASNLLGQGAVYF
D gene: .; V gene: TRBV7-3; clone size: .; J gene: TRBJ1-5; CDR3 DNA: TGTGCCAGCAGCTTAAGGGGGACCGGGACAAAGTCTCGCTGGCCCCAGCATTTT; CDR3 protein: CASSLRGTGTKSRWPQHF
D gene: .; V gene: TRBV4-1; clone size: .; J gene: TRBJ2-7; CDR3 DNA: TGCGCCAGCAGCCAAGATCGGGTCTACGAGCAGTACTTC; CDR3 protein: CASSQDRVYEQYF
D gene: .; V gene: TRBV4-1; clone size: .; J gene: TRBJ1-6; CDR3 DNA: TGCGCCAGCAGCCAAGGGGGCAGCCCCTCCTATAATTCACCCCTCCACTTT; CDR3 protein: CASSQGGSPSYNSPLHF
D gene: .; V gene: TRBV28; clone size: .; J gene: TRBJ1-1; CDR3 DNA: TGTGCCAGCAGCCGGACGGGGAGAGGCACTGAAGCTTTCTTT; CDR3 protein: CASSRTGRGTEAFF
D gene: .; V gene: TRBV10-3; clone size: once; J gene: TRBJ1-3; CDR3 DNA: TGTGCCATCAGTGAGTTTGTTGGACGGAGGACCTCTGGAAACACCATATATTTT; CDR3 protein: CAISEFVGRRTSGNTIYF
D gene: TRBD2; V gene: TRBV19; clone size: .; J gene: TRBJ2-3; CDR3 DNA: TGTGCCAGTAACGGGGACTATGATACGCAGTATTTT; CDR3 protein: CASNGDYDTQYF
D gene: .; V gene: TRBV4-1; clone size: many; J gene: TRBJ2-7; CDR3 DNA: TGCGCCAGCAGCCAAGTTACGGCAGCTTCCTACGAGCAGTACTTC; CDR3 protein: CASSQVTAASYEQYF
D gene: .; V gene: TRBV4-3; clone size: .; J gene: TRBJ1-1; CDR3 DNA: TGCGCCAGCAGCCAAGTTGGTAGGGGGTACACTGAAGCTTTCTTT; CDR3 protein: CASSQVGRGYTEAFF
D gene: .; V gene: TRBV29-1; clone size: .; J gene: TRBJ2-7; CDR3 DNA: TGCAGCGTTGAAGAAGAACAGGGAAGTTCCTACGAGCAGTACTTC; CDR3 protein: CSVEEEQGSSYEQYF
D gene: TRBD2; V gene: TRBV11-2; clone size: .; J gene: TRBJ2-7; CDR3 DNA: TGTGCCAGCAGCTTCTTCCCTAGCGGCTCCTACGAGCAGTACTTC; CDR3 protein: CASSFFPSGSYEQYF
D gene: .; V gene: TRBV9; clone size: .; J gene: TRBJ1-1; CDR3 DNA: TGTGCCAGCAGCGTAGAACCTCTCGAAACTGAAGCTTTCTTT; CDR3 protein: CASSVEPLETEAFF
D gene: .; V gene: TRBV27; clone size: .; J gene: TRBJ2-7; CDR3 DNA: TGTGCCAGCAGTTTATCAGGGGGATCGGGCGAGCAGTACTTC; CDR3 protein: CASSLSGGSGEQYF
D gene: .; V gene: TRBV13; clone size: .; J gene: TRBJ1-6; CDR3 DNA: TGTGCCAGCAGCACCACCGGCCGGTCACCCCTCCACTTT; CDR3 protein: CASSTTGRSPLHF
D gene: TRBD1; V gene: TRBV5-4; clone size: .; J gene: TRBJ1-2; CDR3 DNA: TGTGCCAGCAGCCAAGACAGGGAGACTACCTATGGCTACACCTTC; CDR3 protein: CASSQDRETTYGYTF
D gene: .; V gene: TRBV7-9; clone size: .; J gene: TRBJ1-5; CDR3 DNA: TGTGCCAGCAGCTTAGGGGAGTGGGGCAATCAGCCCCAGCATTTT; CDR3 protein: CASSLGEWGNQPQHF
D gene: .; V gene: TRBV5-4; clone size: .; J gene: TRBJ2-7; CDR3 DNA: TGTGCCAGCAGCCCCACGTCCTCCTACGAGCAGTACTTC; CDR3 protein: CASSPTSSYEQYF
D gene: TRBD2; V gene: TRBV6-5; clone size: .; J gene: TRBJ2-7; CDR3 DNA: TGTGCCAGCAGGGGGACTAGCGGGGGCGCCGAGTACTTC; CDR3 protein: CASRGTSGGAEYF
D gene: TRBD2; V gene: TRBV5-6; clone size: .; J gene: TRBJ2-7; CDR3 DNA: TGTGCCAGCAGCTGGGGACTAGCGGGATGGATTTACGAGCAGTACTTC; CDR3 protein: CASSWGLAGWIYEQYF